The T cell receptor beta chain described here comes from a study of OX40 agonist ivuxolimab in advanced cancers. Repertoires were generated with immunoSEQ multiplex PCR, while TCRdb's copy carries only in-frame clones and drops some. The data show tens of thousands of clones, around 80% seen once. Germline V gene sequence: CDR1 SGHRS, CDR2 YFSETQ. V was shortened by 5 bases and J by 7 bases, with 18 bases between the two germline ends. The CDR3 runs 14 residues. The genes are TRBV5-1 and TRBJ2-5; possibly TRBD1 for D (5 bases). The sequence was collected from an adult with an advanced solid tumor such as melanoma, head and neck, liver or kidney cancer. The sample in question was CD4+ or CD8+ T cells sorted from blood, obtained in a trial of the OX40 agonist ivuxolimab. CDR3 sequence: CASRSGTGQLTQYF. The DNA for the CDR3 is TGCGCCAGCAGGTCCGGAACAGGCCAATTGACCCAGTACTTC.